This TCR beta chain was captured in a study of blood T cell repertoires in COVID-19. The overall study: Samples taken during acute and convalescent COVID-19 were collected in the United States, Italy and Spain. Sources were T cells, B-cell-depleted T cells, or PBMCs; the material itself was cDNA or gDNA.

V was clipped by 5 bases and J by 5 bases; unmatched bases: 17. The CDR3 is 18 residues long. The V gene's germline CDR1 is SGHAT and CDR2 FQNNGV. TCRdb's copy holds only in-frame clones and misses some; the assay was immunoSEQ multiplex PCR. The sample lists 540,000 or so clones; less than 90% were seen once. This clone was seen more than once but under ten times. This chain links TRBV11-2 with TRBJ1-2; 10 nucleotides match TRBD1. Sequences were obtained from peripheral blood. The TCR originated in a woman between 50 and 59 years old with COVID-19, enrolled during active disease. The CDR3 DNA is TGTGCCAGCAGCCTATTGTCGCCGGGACAGGGGACTCCGTATGGCTACACCTTC. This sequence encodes CASSLLSPGQGTPYGYTF.